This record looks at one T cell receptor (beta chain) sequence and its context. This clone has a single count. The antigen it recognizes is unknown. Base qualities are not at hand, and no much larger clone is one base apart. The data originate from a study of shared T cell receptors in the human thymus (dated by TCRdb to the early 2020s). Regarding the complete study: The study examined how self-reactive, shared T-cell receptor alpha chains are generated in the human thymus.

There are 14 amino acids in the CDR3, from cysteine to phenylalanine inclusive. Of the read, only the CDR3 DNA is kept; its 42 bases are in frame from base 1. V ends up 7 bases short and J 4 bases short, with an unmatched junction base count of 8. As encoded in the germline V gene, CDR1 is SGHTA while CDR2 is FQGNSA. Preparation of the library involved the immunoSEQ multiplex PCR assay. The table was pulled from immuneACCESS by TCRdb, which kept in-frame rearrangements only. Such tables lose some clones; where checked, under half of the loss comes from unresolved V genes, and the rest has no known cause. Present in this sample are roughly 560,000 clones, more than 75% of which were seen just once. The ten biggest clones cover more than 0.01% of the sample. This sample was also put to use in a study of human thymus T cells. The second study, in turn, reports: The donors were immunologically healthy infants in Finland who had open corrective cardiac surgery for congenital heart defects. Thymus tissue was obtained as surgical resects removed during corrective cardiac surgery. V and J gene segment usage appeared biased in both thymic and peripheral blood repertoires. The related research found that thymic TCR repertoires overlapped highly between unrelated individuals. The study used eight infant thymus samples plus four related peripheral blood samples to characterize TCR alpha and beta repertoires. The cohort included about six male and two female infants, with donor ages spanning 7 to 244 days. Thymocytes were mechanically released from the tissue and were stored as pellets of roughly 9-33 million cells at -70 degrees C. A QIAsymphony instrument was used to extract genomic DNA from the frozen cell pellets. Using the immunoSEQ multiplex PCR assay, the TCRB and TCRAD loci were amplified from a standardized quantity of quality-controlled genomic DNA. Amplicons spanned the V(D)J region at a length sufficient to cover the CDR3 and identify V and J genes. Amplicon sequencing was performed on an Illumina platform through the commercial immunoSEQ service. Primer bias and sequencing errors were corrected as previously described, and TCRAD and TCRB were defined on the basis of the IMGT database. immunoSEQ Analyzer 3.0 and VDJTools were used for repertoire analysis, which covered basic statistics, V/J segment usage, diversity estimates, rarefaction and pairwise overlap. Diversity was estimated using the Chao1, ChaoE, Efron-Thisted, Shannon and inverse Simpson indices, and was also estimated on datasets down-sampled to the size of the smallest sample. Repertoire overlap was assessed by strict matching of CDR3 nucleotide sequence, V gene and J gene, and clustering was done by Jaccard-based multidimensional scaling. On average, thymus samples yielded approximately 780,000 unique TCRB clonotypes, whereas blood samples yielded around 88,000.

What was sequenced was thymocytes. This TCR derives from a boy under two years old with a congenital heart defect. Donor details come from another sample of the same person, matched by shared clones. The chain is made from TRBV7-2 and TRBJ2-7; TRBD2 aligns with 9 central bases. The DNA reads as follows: TGTGCCAGCAACCTTAGCGGGAGAAAGTACGAGCAGTACTTC. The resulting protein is CASNLSGRKYEQYF.